The present T cell receptor beta chain was sequenced within a study of response to subunit inactivated influenza vaccine. The study's findings and limits: With each seasonal influenza vaccination, the authors suggested, few new T cells are recruited.

From germline, CDR1 is MNHNS and CDR2 SASEGT. This CDR3 comprises 14 residues. V was shortened by 7 bases and J by 9 bases, with 16 bases between the two germline ends. TCRdb analysed the RT-PCR reads with MiXCR anew, one entry per CDR3 protein. Among hundreds of thousands of distinct CDR3 sequences listed, approximately 15% were seen once. This clonotype came up a few times. Its target is unknown. Specimen: PBMCs from blood, collected approximately 15 days before vaccination. This clonotype was obtained from a man aged 50 to 59 who received an inactivated influenza vaccine. The rearrangement links TRBV6-1 to TRBJ1-6; a possible D gene is TRBD1 (6 bases). The CDR3 region is CASTFQGQGSPLHF. DNA for the CDR3: TGTGCCAGCACCTTCCAGGGGCAAGGTTCACCCCTCCACTTT.